This TCR beta chain was captured in a study of response to subunit inactivated influenza vaccine. Study-level points and caveats: T cells newly recruited by each seasonal influenza vaccination are few, the authors suggested.

Only a few counts were recorded for this clonotype. The antigen is not known. V was trimmed by 7 bases and J by 3 bases, leaving 20 bases between them. This CDR3 region has 16 residues. Germline-derived CDR1 and CDR2 are SGHRS and YFSETQ. TCRdb called the RT-PCR reads again in MiXCR, with one record for every CDR3 protein. This sample yields about 580,000 distinct CDR3 sequences, of which roughly 15% are seen a single time; more than 9.5% belongs to the top ten. The rearrangement joins TRBV5-1 to TRBJ1-3; the D gene is possibly TRBD1 (5 bases). This sample comprised PBMCs from blood, obtained about 11 days after vaccination. The receptor was isolated from a man over 45 who received an inactivated influenza vaccine. The DNA of the CDR3 is TGCGCCAGCGGACTTGATACGGGGGGAAGTGGAAACACCATATATTTT. It codes for CASGLDTGGSGNTIYF. The full variable domain, rest sourced from reference TRBV5-1 and TRBJ1-3, is KAGVTQTPRYLIKTRGQQVTLSCSPISGHRSVSWYQQTPGQGLQFLFEYFSETQRNKGNFPGRFSGRQFSNSRSEMNVSTLELGDSALYLCASGLDTGGSGNTIYFGEGSWLTVV.